Listed here are 13 T cell receptor beta chains from one sample, sequenced in a study of technical replicates of blood from a handful of donors. Sequencing used immunoSEQ multiplex PCR; TCRdb keeps in-frame clones, though not all of them. The sample records about 66,000 clones, about 97% being singletons. The sequenced material came from T cells isolated from PBMCs. The source is a human donor in good health.

The chain carries TRBV6-6 and TRBJ1-3; the D is unclear. This CDR3 is built from 14 residues. CDR1 is MNHNY and CDR2 is SVGAGI in the germline V gene (reference sequence). Trimming removed 0 bases at V and 3 bases at J, with 6 bases between. As DNA, the CDR3 is TGTGCCAGCAGTTACTCGGAGGTTGGAAACACCATATATTTT. Protein sequence: CASSYSEVGNTIYF.

CDR3 sequence (DNA): TGTGCCAGCAGCTCACTGGAGGGATTTAACTACGAGCAGTACTTC. Protein sequence: CASSSLEGFNYEQYF. This chain links TRBV11-2 with TRBJ2-7; D is perhaps TRBD2 (6 bases). The CDR3 contains 15 residues. The ends were cut back, 4 bases at V and 3 bases at J, with 16 bases in the middle. The germline CDR1 and CDR2 sequences are SGHAT and FQNNGV.

The V call is TRBV7-2, the J call TRBJ1-1; D perhaps matches TRBD1 (6 bases). Trimming cost V 7 bases and J 7 bases, with 19 bases left between them. The CDR3 totals 14 residues. Per the germline V gene, CDR1 is SGHTA and CDR2 is FQGNSA. CDR3 nucleotides: TGTGCCAGCACCATTTACGGGGGGCCACTTGAAGCTTTCTTT. Its protein product is CASTIYGGPLEAFF. The whole variable domain, remainder taken from reference TRBV7-2 and TRBJ1-1, is GAGVSQSPSNKVTEKGKDVELRCDPISGHTALYWYRQSLGQGLEFLIYFQGNSAPDKSGLPSDRFSAERTGGSVSTLTIQRTQQEDSAVYLCASTIYGGPLEAFFGQGTRLTVV.

V gene TRBV19 combines with J gene TRBJ1-5, with 9 bases identical to TRBD1. V was pared by 6 bases and J by 1 base, with 4 bases of the junction left unmatched. Germline lookup yields CDR1 LNHDA and CDR2 SQIVND (reference sequence). This CDR3 region has 15 residues. The CDR3 DNA reads as TGTGCCAGTAGAACGGGACAGGGAAGCAATCAGCCCCAGCATTTT. This encodes CASRTGQGSNQPQHF.

The chain combines TRBV9 with TRBJ2-7; possible D gene TRBD2, 5 bases. CDR1 is SGDLS and CDR2 is YYNGEE in the germline V gene. Trimming shortened V by 3 bases and J by 0 bases, and 10 bases separated the two germline ends. The CDR3 has 14 amino acids. CDR3 bases: TGTGCCAGCAGCGGATCGGGGAGCTCCTACGAGCAGTACTTC. This gives the protein CASSGSGSSYEQYF. Full variable domain (rest looked up from reference TRBV9 and TRBJ2-7): DSGVTQTPKHLITATGQRVTLRCSPRSGDLSVYWYQQSLDQGLQFLIQYYNGEERAKGNILERFSAQQFPDLHSELNLSSLELGDSALYFCASSGSGSSYEQYFGPGTRLTVT.

The rearrangement uses TRBV7-2 and TRBJ2-7, with D possibly TRBD2 on 5 matching bases. The CDR3 sequence is 13 residues long. V was trimmed by 3 bases and J by 4 bases, leaving 10 bases between them. From germline, CDR1 is SGHTA and CDR2 FQGNSA. In nucleotides, the CDR3 is TGTGCCAGCAGCTTGGACGGGAATTACGAGCAGTACTTC. Its protein product is CASSLDGNYEQYF.

The chain carries TRBV13 and TRBJ2-1; 10 nucleotides agree with TRBD2. CDR3 length equals 14 residues. CDR1 and CDR2 from the germline V gene are PRHDT and FYEKMQ (reference sequence). V dropped 5 bases and J dropped 6; count of bases not matched to a gene: 4. CDR3 residues: CASSNRLAGNEQFF. As DNA, the CDR3 is TGTGCCAGCAGCAACCGACTAGCGGGCAATGAGCAGTTCTTC.

The chain has TRBV7-2 and TRBJ1-2; tentative D call: TRBD1 (5 bases). The V end lost 10 bases, the J end lost 9 bases, and 24 bases lay between the germline ends. The CDR3 loop spans 14 amino acids. Germline V gene data show CDR1 as SGHTA and CDR2 as FQGNSA. CDR3: CATRVAATPGSYTF. CDR3 DNA: TGTGCCACCAGGGTGGCAGCTACACCGGGTAGCTACACCTTC.

J is TRBJ2-1 and V is TRBV19, with 8 bases lining up with TRBD2. With V trimmed by 4 bases and J by 3 bases, 8 bases remained unmatched. CDR3 length: 16 amino acids. Germline V CDR1 and CDR2: LNHDA, SQIVND (reference sequence). CDR3 region: CASSTSGGRLYNEQFF. The CDR3 DNA is TGTGCCAGTAGTACCTCGGGGGGGAGGCTCTACAATGAGCAGTTCTTC.

This chain joins TRBV2 and TRBJ2-1, with 13 bases aligning to TRBD2. The CDR3 consists of 15 residues. The J segment lost 8 bases and the V segment lost 6 bases, leaving 7 bases of the junction unmatched. Per germline, CDR1 SNHLY and CDR2 FYNNEI. The CDR3 sequence is CASRPGLAGLYEQFF. The CDR3 nucleotides read TGTGCCAGCAGACCGGGACTAGCGGGACTCTATGAGCAGTTCTTC. Complete variable domain (other parts from reference TRBV2 and TRBJ2-1): EPEVTQTPSHQVTQMGQEVILRCVPISNHLYFYWYRQILGQKVEFLVSFYNNEISEKSEIFDDQFSVERPDGSNFTLKIRSTKLEDSAMYFCASRPGLAGLYEQFFGPGTRLTVL.

J is TRBJ2-1 and V is TRBV7-8, with 10 bases lining up with TRBD2. J gave up 7 bases and V 1 base, and 7 bases lay outside the gene matches. Germline V gene data show CDR1 as SGHVS and CDR2 as FQNEAQ. CDR3 length equals 16 residues. CDR3: CASSLVQREGTNEQFF. The CDR3 DNA is TGTGCCAGCAGCTTAGTGCAGCGGGAGGGTACAAATGAGCAGTTCTTC. Based on the CDR3 plus reference TRBV7-8 and TRBJ2-1, the full variable domain is GAGVSQSPRYKVAKRGQDVALRCDPISGHVSLFWYQQALGQGPEFLTYFQNEAQLDKSGLPSDRFFAERPEGSVSTLKIQRTQQEDSAVYLCASSLVQREGTNEQFFGPGTRLTVL.

This sequence joins TRBV30 and TRBJ2-7; 8 bases are shared with TRBD2. The V and J ends lost 2 bases and 5 bases, in that order; junction bases with no gene match: 8. Germline V lookup: CDR1 GTSNPN, CDR2 SVGIG (reference sequence). CDR3 length equals 14 residues. For the CDR3, the DNA is TGTGCCTGGAGTCTGGAGCGGGAGATAGACGAGCAGTACTTC. As protein: CAWSLEREIDEQYF.

This chain links TRBV27 with TRBJ2-7; TRBD1 agrees at 10 bases. CDR3 length equals 17 residues. Germline trimming cut 6 bases from V and 0 bases from J; bases unmatched to any gene: 11. Germline CDR1 and CDR2: MNHEY and SMNVEV (reference sequence). CDR3 bases: TGTGCCAGCAGCCGAGCCCGACAGGGGGCCAGCTCCTACGAGCAGTACTTC. Protein: CASSRARQGASSYEQYF.